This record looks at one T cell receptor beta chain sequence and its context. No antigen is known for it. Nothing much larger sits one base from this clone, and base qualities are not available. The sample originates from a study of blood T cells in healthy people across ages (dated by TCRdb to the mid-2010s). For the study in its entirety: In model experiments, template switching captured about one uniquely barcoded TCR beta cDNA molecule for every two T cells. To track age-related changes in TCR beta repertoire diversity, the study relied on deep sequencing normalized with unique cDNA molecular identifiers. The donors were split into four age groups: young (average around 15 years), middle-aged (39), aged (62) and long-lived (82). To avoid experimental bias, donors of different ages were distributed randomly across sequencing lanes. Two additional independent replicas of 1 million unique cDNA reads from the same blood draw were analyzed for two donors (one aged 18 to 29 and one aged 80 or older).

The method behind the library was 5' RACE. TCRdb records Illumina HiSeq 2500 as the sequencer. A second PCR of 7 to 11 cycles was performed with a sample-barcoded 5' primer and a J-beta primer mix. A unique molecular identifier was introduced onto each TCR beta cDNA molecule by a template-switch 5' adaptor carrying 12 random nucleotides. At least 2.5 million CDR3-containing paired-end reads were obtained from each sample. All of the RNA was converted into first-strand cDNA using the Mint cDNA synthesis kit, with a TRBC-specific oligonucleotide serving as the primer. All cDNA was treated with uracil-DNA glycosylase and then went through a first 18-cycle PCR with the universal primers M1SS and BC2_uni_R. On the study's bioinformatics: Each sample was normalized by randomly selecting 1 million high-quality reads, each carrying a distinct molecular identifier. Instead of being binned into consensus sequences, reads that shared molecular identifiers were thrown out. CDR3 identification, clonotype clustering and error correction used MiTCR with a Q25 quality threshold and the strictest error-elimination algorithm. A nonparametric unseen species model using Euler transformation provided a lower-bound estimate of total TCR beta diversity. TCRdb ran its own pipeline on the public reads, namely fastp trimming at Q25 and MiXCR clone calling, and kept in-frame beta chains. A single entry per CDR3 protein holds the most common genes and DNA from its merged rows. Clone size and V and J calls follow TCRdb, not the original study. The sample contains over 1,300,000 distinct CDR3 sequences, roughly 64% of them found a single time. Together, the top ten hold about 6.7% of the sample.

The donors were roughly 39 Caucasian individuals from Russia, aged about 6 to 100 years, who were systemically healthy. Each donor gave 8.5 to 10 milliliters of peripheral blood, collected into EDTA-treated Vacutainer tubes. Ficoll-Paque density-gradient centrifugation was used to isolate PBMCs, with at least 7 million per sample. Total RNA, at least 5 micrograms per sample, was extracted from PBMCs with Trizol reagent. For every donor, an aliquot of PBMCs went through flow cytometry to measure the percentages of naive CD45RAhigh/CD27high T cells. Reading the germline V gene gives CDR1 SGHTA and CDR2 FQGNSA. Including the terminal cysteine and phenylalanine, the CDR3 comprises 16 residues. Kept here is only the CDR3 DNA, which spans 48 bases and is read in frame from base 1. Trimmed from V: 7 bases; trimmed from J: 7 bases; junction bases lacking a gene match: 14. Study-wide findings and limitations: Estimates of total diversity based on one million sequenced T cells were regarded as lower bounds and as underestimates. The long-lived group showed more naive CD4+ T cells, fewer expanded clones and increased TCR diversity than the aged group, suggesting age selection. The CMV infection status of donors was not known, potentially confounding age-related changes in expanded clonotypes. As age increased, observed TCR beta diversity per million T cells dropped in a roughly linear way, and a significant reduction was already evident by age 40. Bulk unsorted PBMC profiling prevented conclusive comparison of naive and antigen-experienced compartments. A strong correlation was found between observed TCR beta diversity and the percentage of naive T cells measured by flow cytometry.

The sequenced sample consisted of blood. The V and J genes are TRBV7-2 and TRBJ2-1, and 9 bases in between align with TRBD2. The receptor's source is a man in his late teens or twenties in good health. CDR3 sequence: CASKRPGLAGGNEQFF. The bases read TGTGCCAGCAAGAGACCGGGACTAGCAGGAGGTAATGAGCAGTTCTTC.